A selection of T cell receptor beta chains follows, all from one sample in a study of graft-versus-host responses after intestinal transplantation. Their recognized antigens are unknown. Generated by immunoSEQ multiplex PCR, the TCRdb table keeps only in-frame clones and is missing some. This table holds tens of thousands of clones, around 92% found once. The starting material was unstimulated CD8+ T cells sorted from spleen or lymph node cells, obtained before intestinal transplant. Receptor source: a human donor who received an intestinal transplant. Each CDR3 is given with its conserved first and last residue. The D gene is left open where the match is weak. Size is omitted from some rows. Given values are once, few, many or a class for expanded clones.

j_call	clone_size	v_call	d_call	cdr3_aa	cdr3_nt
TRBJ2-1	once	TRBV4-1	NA	CASSPASGGGFEQFF	TGCGCCAGCAGCCCTGCATCGGGGGGCGGCTTTGAGCAGTTCTTC
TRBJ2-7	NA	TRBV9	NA	CASSGTADYEQYF	TGTGCCAGCAGCGGGACAGCCGACTACGAGCAGTACTTC
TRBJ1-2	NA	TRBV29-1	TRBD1	CSVEESGTAHYGYTF	TGCAGCGTTGAAGAATCGGGGACAGCACACTATGGCTACACCTTC
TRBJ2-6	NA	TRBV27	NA	CASSPSGANVLTF	TGTGCCAGCAGTCCTTCTGGGGCCAACGTCCTGACTTTC
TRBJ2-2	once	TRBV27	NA	CASSLSIGWNTGELFF	TGTGCCAGCAGTTTATCGATTGGCTGGAACACCGGGGAGCTGTTTTTT
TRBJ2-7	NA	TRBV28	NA	CASSLEFYEQYF	TGTGCCAGCAGTTTAGAGTTCTACGAGCAGTACTTC
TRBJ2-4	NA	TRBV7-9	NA	CASSLDEGENIQYF	TGTGCCAGCAGCTTAGACGAGGGGGAAAACATTCAGTACTTC
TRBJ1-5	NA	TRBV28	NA	CASSRSAYSNQPQHF	TGTGCCAGCAGTCGGAGTGCGTATAGCAATCAGCCCCAGCATTTT
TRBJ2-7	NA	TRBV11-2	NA	CAIQGDPHYEQYF	TGTGCCATCCAGGGTGACCCCCACTACGAGCAGTACTTC
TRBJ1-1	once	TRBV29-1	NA	CSSRVGTEAFF	TGCAGCTCCAGGGTCGGCACTGAAGCTTTCTTT
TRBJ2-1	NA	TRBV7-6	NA	CASSHLGDEQFF	TGTGCCAGCAGCCACCTGGGCGATGAGCAGTTCTTC
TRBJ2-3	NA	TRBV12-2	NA	CASRLVPPRTDTQYF	TGTGCAAGTCGCTTAGTCCCTCCTCGGACAGATACGCAGTATTTT
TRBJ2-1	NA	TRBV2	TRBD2	CASSEKRGGRNEQFF	TGTGCCAGCAGTGAGAAGCGGGGGGGCAGGAATGAGCAGTTCTTC
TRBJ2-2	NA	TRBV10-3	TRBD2	CALLALNTGELFF	TGTGCCTTACTAGCGTTAAACACCGGGGAGCTGTTTTTT
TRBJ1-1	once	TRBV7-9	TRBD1	CASSPDRPEAFF	TGTGCCAGCAGCCCGGACAGGCCTGAAGCTTTCTTT
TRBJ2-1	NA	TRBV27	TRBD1	CASSYGTGYEQFF	TGTGCCAGCAGTTACGGGACAGGGTATGAGCAGTTCTTC
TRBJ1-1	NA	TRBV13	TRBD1	CASSSPTGVNTEAFF	TGTGCCAGCAGCTCCCCGACAGGGGTTAACACTGAAGCTTTCTTT
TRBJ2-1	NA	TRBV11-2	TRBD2	CASSLAGGLREQFF	TGTGCCAGCAGCTTGGCGGGGGGGCTACGGGAGCAGTTCTTC
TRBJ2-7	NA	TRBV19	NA	CASNVRVGSYEQYF	TGTGCCAGTAATGTGCGGGTGGGCTCCTACGAGCAGTACTTC
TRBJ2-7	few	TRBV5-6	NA	CASSLTVYEQYF	TGTGCCAGCAGCTTGACAGTCTACGAGCAGTACTTC
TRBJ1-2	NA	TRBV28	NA	CASRMTTANYGYTF	TGTGCCAGCAGGATGACAACCGCTAACTATGGCTACACCTTC
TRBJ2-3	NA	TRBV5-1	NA	CASLRGFRVTDTQYF	TGCGCCAGCCTCCGCGGGTTTCGGGTCACAGATACGCAGTATTTT
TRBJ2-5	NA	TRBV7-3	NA	CASSFAGRKTQYF	TGTGCCAGCAGCTTTGCGGGTCGAAAGACCCAGTACTTC
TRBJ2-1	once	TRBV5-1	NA	CASSFQESMNEQFF	TGCGCCAGCAGCTTTCAGGAAAGTATGAATGAGCAGTTCTTC
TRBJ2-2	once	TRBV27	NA	CASSLTNGELFF	TGTGCCAGCAGTTTAACTAACGGGGAGCTGTTTTTT
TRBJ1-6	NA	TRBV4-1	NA	CASSHRTDYSPLHF	TGCGCCAGCAGCCATCGGACGGACTATTCACCCCTCCACTTT